Listed here is a single T cell receptor beta chain. TCRdb's table, derived via immunoSEQ multiplex PCR, lists solely in-frame clones and lacks some. The sample yields about 490,000 clones, approximately 84% seen once. The data derive from a study of shared clonotypes between healthy human individuals. The CDR3 covers 11 residues. The V and J ends lost 3 bases and 10 bases respectively, with 12 bases between them. Germline V CDR1 and CDR2: DFQATT, SNEGSKA (reference sequence). The sequencing sample was made of PBMCs. The TCR comes from a woman aged 35 to 49 in good health. Some clones in this sample may be carry-over from other donors' samples. The chain uses TRBV20-1 and TRBJ1-1; D gene uncertain. As DNA, the CDR3 is TGCAGTGCTAGGTTGGTCCGCGGAGCTTTCTTT. Protein: CSARLVRGAFF.